This entry is about one T cell receptor (beta chain). The data derive from a study of blood T cell repertoires in COVID-19. CDR3 length: 13 amino acids. Trimming shortened V by 6 bases and J by 1 base, and 9 bases separated the two germline ends. Per germline, CDR1 SNHLY and CDR2 FYNNEI. In the original workflow: Amplification from reference gene primers served as the basis for estimated nucleated cell counts. The data were produced by immunoSEQ multiplex PCR, yet TCRdb's version contains in-frame clones alone and is incomplete. Clone size and V and J calls were adopted from that table, with D and trimming inferred from the DNA. The table lists 150,000 to 200,000 clones, approximately 87% of them singletons.

Sample: peripheral blood. The clonotype comes from a man aged 18 to 29 with active or convalescent COVID-19. V gene TRBV2 combines with J gene TRBJ2-5; D is ambiguous. CDR3 protein: CASRRLSQETQYF. In DNA form, the CDR3 reads TGTGCCAGCAGAAGACTCTCCCAAGAGACCCAGTACTTC.